These 32 T cell receptor beta chains came from one sample sequenced in a study of blood T cell repertoires in COVID-19 (dated by TCRdb to the early 2020s). Library prep was done by the immunoSEQ multiplex PCR assay. What TCRdb holds here is the immuneACCESS table cut down to in-frame rearrangements. Part of the clones is not present; checked against another copy, under half of the missing clones reflect an unresolved V gene, and the others are unexplained. The sample contains under 450,000 clones, around nine tenths of them found a single time. Of the sample, less than 9% is held by the ten largest clones. The sequenced material came from peripheral blood. These TCRs come from an older woman with COVID-19, enrolled during active disease.

This clone showed up just once. This chain uses TRBV12-3 or TRBV12-4 with TRBJ1-4; 7 bases align to TRBD1. V shed 6 bases and J 11 bases; nucleotides not matched to a gene: 3. The CDR3 totals 11 residues. The CDR3 protein is CASSRQGKLFF. The CDR3 region has the DNA TGTGCCAGCAGCCGACAGGGCAAACTGTTTTTT.

This sequence joins TRBV27 and TRBJ1-4; the D gene is possibly TRBD1 (6 bases). The germline V gene encodes CDR1 MNHEY and CDR2 SMNVEV (reference sequence). With 5 bases removed from V and 6 bases from J, the gap between germline ends came to 10 bases. The CDR3 totals 13 residues. The CDR3 DNA follows: TGTGCCAGCAGTCCAGGGGACGATGAAAAACTGTTTTTT. Protein: CASSPGDDEKLFF.

J is TRBJ1-1 and V is TRBV12-3 or TRBV12-4; D is unclear. The CDR3 spans 11 residues. The ends were cut back, 4 bases at V and 4 bases at J, with 4 bases in the middle. The CDR3 nucleotides read TGTGCCAGCAGTTATAGCACTGAAGCTTTCTTT. As protein: CASSYSTEAFF.

This sequence joins TRBV5-6 and TRBJ1-3; D is undetermined. The V and J ends lost 4 bases and 4 bases respectively, with 6 bases between them. The CDR3 is 12 amino acids. From germline, CDR1 is SGHDT and CDR2 YYEEEE. The CDR3: CASSQHGNTIYF. DNA of the CDR3: TGTGCCAGCAGCCAACACGGAAACACCATATATTTT.

This chain connects TRBV10-3 to TRBJ1-2; possibly TRBD1 for D (6 bases). Per the germline V gene, CDR1 is ENHRY and CDR2 is SYGVKD. Trimming pared 4 bases from V and 1 base from J, leaving 10 bases between. The CDR3 loop spans 14 amino acids. The CDR3 spells CAISGNRDNYGYTF. Here the CDR3 DNA reads TGTGCCATCAGTGGGAACAGGGATAACTATGGCTACACCTTC.

This chain joins TRBV30 and TRBJ1-4; 7 bases fit TRBD1. Germline assignment: CDR1 GTSNPN and CDR2 SVGIG (reference sequence). With 5 bases clipped from V and 8 bases from J, the junction kept 5 bases outside the gene matches. This CDR3 has 12 amino acids. The CDR3 region is CAWGRGSEKLFF. CDR3 DNA sequence: TGTGCCTGGGGCAGGGGGAGCGAAAAACTGTTTTTT.

The chain joins TRBV9 to TRBJ2-3; possibly TRBD1 for D (8 bases). Germline lookup yields CDR1 SGDLS and CDR2 YYNGEE. The CDR3 has 14 amino acids. V was trimmed by 4 bases and J by 3 bases, leaving 12 bases between them. The CDR3 loop reads CASSSQGGTDTQYF. DNA for the CDR3: TGTGCCAGCAGCTCACAGGGGGGGACAGATACGCAGTATTTT.

The chain links TRBV12-3 or TRBV12-4 to TRBJ2-1; D may be TRBD1 (5 bases). This CDR3 is 13 amino acids long. The V end was cut by 6 bases, the J end by 3 bases, with 9 bases between. The CDR3 DNA reads as TGTGCCAGCAGGACTCAGGGCTACAATGAGCAGTTCTTC. Protein: CASRTQGYNEQFF.

This CDR3 is CASSLARDRYTF. CDR3 DNA: TGTGCCAGCAGCTTGGCCCGGGACAGGTACACCTTC. This chain uses TRBV5-4 with TRBJ1-2; TRBD1 agrees at 8 bases. The V gene's germline CDR1 is SGHNT and CDR2 YYREEE (reference sequence). CDR3 length equals 12 residues. V dropped 0 bases and J dropped 11; count of bases not matched to a gene: 3.

This clone has a single count. The J gene is TRBJ1-1, the V gene TRBV11-2; the match to TRBD1 covers 11 bases. The V segment lost 9 bases and the J segment 3 bases; nucleotides outside the gene matches: 9. CDR3 length: 15 residues. Germline-derived CDR1 and CDR2 are SGHAT and FQNNGV. CDR3 coding DNA: TGTGCCAGGGTAGTTGGACAGGGGGCCGACACTGAAGCTTTCTTT. Translation: CARVVGQGADTEAFF.

The chain has TRBV6-5 and TRBJ2-2; 7 bases map to TRBD2. This CDR3 is 12 amino acids long. Germline V gene sequence: CDR1 MNHEY, CDR2 SVGAGI. V lost 5 bases, J lost 8 bases, and 2 bases stayed unmatched. The CDR3 sequence is CASSLGRGELFF. CDR3 coding DNA: TGTGCCAGCAGTCTCGGGAGGGGGGAGCTGTTTTTT.

This chain uses TRBV30 with TRBJ1-3; 7 bases are a match to TRBD1. The V and J ends lost 4 bases and 3 bases, in that order; junction bases with no gene match: 6. The CDR3 totals 14 residues. Germline values: CDR1 GTSNPN, CDR2 SVGIG (reference sequence). DNA of the CDR3: TGTGCCTGGAAGGGACAGTTGGGTGGAAACACCATATATTTT. Protein product: CAWKGQLGGNTIYF.

The chain is built from TRBV7-3 and TRBJ1-1; 8 positions agree with TRBD1. The germline gives CDR1 SGHTA, CDR2 FQGTGA. There are 13 residues in the CDR3. Germline trimming cut 5 bases from V and 8 bases from J; bases unmatched to any gene: 7. CDR3 protein: CASSQGQGGEAFF. The DNA for the CDR3 is TGTGCCAGCAGCCAAGGACAGGGCGGGGAAGCTTTCTTT.

This chain uses TRBV19 with TRBJ2-1; 9 bases are a match to TRBD1. The CDR3 runs 15 residues. The V gene's germline CDR1 is LNHDA and CDR2 SQIVND (reference sequence). V was clipped by 10 bases and J by 2 bases; unmatched bases: 9. CDR3 bases: TGTGCCACCAACTTCCGGGACAGGGCCTACAATGAGCAGTTCTTC. Its translation is CATNFRDRAYNEQFF.

This rearrangement joins TRBV5-5 to TRBJ1-1, with D unclear. Germline V gene lookup returns CDR1 SGHKS and CDR2 YYEKEE (reference sequence). Trimming took 6 bases from V and 1 from J, leaving 16 bases between them. The CDR3 is 15 amino acids. The chain's CDR3 is CASTPASSGNTEAFF. The CDR3 coding sequence is TGTGCCAGCACCCCCGCCTCCTCGGGGAACACTGAAGCTTTCTTT. The whole variable domain, filled in from reference TRBV5-5 and TRBJ1-1, reads DAGVTQSPTHLIKTRGQQVTLRCSPISGHKSVSWYQQVLGQGPQFIFQYYEKEERGRGNFPDRFSARQFPNYSSELNVNALLLGDSALYLCASTPASSGNTEAFFGQGTRLTVV.

This clone showed up just a few times. Other DNA sequences in this sample translate to the same CDR3. The chain couples TRBV13 to TRBJ2-3; 8 positions agree with TRBD2. CDR3 length: 16 amino acids. Germline CDR1 PRHDT, CDR2 FYEKMQ (reference sequence). V lost 5 bases and J lost 0; bases outside the gene matches: 7. The CDR3 sequence: CASSPPGGVSTDTQYF. Here the CDR3 DNA reads TGTGCCAGCAGCCCACCGGGGGGGGTTAGCACAGATACGCAGTATTTT.

This clone has a handful of counts. The chain joins TRBV28 to TRBJ1-6; 9 bases agree with TRBD1. The germline gives CDR1 MDHEN, CDR2 SYDVKM. This CDR3 spans 15 amino acids. V lost 8 bases and J lost 6; bases outside the gene matches: 8. CDR3 sequence (DNA): TGTGCCAGCGCGGGGACAGGGCGGGGTAATTCACCCCTCCACTTT. Protein: CASAGTGRGNSPLHF.

This rearrangement joins TRBV6-5 to TRBJ1-2; the match to TRBD1 covers 8 bases. The CDR3 totals 14 residues. Trimming took 5 bases from V and 4 from J; bases not matched to a gene: 6. Germline CDR1 and CDR2: MNHEY and SVGAGI. CDR3 sequence: CASSTGQGIYGYTF. The CDR3 nucleotides are TGTGCCAGCAGTACAGGACAGGGCATCTATGGCTACACCTTC.

Concerning this clone itself: In the same sample, other DNA sequences code for this CDR3. The V and J genes are TRBV30 and TRBJ1-2, with 8 bases lining up with TRBD1. The germline V gene encodes CDR1 GTSNPN and CDR2 SVGIG (reference sequence). This CDR3 comprises 12 residues. V dropped 4 bases and J dropped 2; count of bases not matched to a gene: 0. The CDR3 sequence is CAWTGGNYGYTF. CDR3 in DNA: TGTGCCTGGACAGGGGGCAACTATGGCTACACCTTC.

The J gene is TRBJ1-1, the V gene TRBV11-2; D is unresolved. This CDR3 contains 12 residues. Between the trimmed V and J ends, which lost 4 bases and 3 bases, there was a span of 6 bases. Germline V lookup: CDR1 SGHAT, CDR2 FQNNGV. In DNA, the CDR3 is TGTGCCAGCAGCTACTCGGACACTGAAGCTTTCTTT. Its translation: CASSYSDTEAFF.

The V call is TRBV7-8, the J call TRBJ1-5; the match to TRBD1 covers 10 bases. Germline CDR1 is SGHVS and CDR2 is FQNEAQ. J gave up 2 bases and V 5 bases, and 3 bases lay outside the gene matches. CDR3 size: 15 residues. The CDR3 DNA reads TGTGCCAGCAGCCGACAGGGGGCAGGCAATCAGCCCCAGCATTTT. It is translated as CASSRQGAGNQPQHF.

The chain has TRBV7-8 and TRBJ2-1; tentatively, D is TRBD2 (5 bases). Trimming shortened V by 5 bases and J by 7 bases, and 9 bases separated the two germline ends. This CDR3 has 12 residues. Per the germline V gene, CDR1 is SGHVS and CDR2 is FQNEAQ. Written as DNA, the CDR3 is TGTGCCAGCAGCCTAGACTATAATGAGCAGTTCTTC. Its translation: CASSLDYNEQFF.

V usage is TRBV7-9 and J usage is TRBJ1-2, with D possibly TRBD1 on 6 matching bases. From germline, CDR1 is SEHNR and CDR2 FQNEAQ (reference sequence). Deletions cut 5 bases from V and 3 bases from J, with 19 bases between. This CDR3 is 16 amino acids long. CDR3 residues: CASSNIQGHLDYGYTF. CDR3 nucleotide sequence: TGTGCCAGCAGCAACATTCAGGGACACCTAGACTATGGCTACACCTTC. Combining the CDR3 with reference TRBV7-9 and TRBJ1-2 gives the whole variable domain DTGVSQNPRHKITKRGQNVTFRCDPISEHNRLYWYRQTLGQGPEFLTYFQNEAQLEKSRLLSDRFSAERPKGSFSTLEIQRTEQGDSAMYLCASSNIQGHLDYGYTFGSGTRLTVV.

This chain links TRBV27 with TRBJ2-3; TRBD1 is a possible D gene (5 bases). The CDR3 consists of 14 residues. Germline V gives CDR1 MNHEY, CDR2 SMNVEV (reference sequence). The V end lost 8 bases, the J end lost 2 bases, and 14 bases lay between the germline ends. The chain's CDR3 is CASRLDRYTDTQYF. The CDR3 nucleotides are TGTGCCAGCCGACTTGACAGATACACAGATACGCAGTATTTT.

The CDR3 DNA is TGTGCCAGCAGCCGCGCAATGGTCCGAGACAGGGGTTGGGACACTGAAGCTTTCTTT. Translated: CASSRAMVRDRGWDTEAFF. V usage is TRBV7-9 and J usage is TRBJ1-1; 8 nucleotides line up with TRBD1. Germline lookup yields CDR1 SEHNR and CDR2 FQNEAQ (reference sequence). This CDR3 is built from 19 residues. V shed 5 bases and J 3 bases; nucleotides not matched to a gene: 20.

The chain employs TRBV7-3 and TRBJ2-3; a possible D gene is TRBD1 (5 bases). Germline V gives CDR1 SGHTA, CDR2 FQGTGA. The CDR3 is 15 residues long. The germline V and J ends were trimmed by 3 bases and 7 bases, with 17 bases remaining between them. Here the CDR3 DNA reads TGTGCCAGCAGCTTTATAGCCCAGGGCGCCAATACGCAGTATTTT. As protein: CASSFIAQGANTQYF.

The chain employs TRBV19 and TRBJ1-2; D is unresolved. Germline CDR1 is LNHDA and CDR2 is SQIVND (reference sequence). V was pared by 10 bases and J by 9 bases, with 15 bases between. CDR3 size: 11 residues. DNA of the CDR3: TGTGCCACCCTAGGCCCGCGAAGCTACACCTTC. Its translation: CATLGPRSYTF.

This clone was seen once. The genes are TRBV7-2 and TRBJ1-1, with D possibly matching TRBD1 (6 bases). The V gene's germline CDR1 is SGHTA and CDR2 FQGNSA. This CDR3 spans 15 amino acids. V was clipped by 5 bases and J by 5 bases, with 18 bases between them. CDR3 DNA: TGTGCCAGCAGCCCTTTCCCCGGGGGGACAACTGAAGCTTTCTTT. It specifies CASSPFPGGTTEAFF.

The V call is TRBV6-2 or TRBV6-3, the J call TRBJ1-5; 8 bases align to TRBD1. This CDR3 spans 15 amino acids. V was pared by 6 bases and J by 5 bases, with 9 bases of the junction left unmatched. The V gene's germline CDR1 is MNHEY and CDR2 SVGEGT. This CDR3 reads CASSRTGSTDQPQHF. The CDR3 DNA reads TGTGCCAGCAGCCGGACAGGGAGCACGGATCAGCCCCAGCATTTT.

This chain connects TRBV9 to TRBJ2-7, with TRBD1 identical over 7 bases. With 5 bases clipped from V and 2 bases from J, the junction kept 7 bases outside the gene matches. CDR1 and CDR2 from the germline V gene are SGDLS and YYNGEE. This CDR3 contains 14 residues. For the CDR3, the DNA is TGTGCCAGCAGTCCCGGGGACAGTGCCTACGAGCAGTACTTC. Protein sequence: CASSPGDSAYEQYF.

The rearrangement uses TRBV19 and TRBJ1-5, with D possibly being TRBD1 (5 bases). Germline V gives CDR1 LNHDA, CDR2 SQIVND (reference sequence). Trimming removed 3 bases from V and 0 bases from J, with 12 bases in between. The CDR3 consists of 16 residues. The CDR3 sequence: CASSIRAGPSNQPQHF. In DNA, the CDR3 is TGTGCCAGTAGTATTAGGGCAGGGCCTAGCAATCAGCCCCAGCATTTT.

The CDR3 loop reads CATSRDYHGGQGAYEQYF. CDR3 coding DNA: TGTGCCACCAGCAGAGATTACCACGGAGGACAGGGGGCATACGAGCAGTACTTC. The chain uses TRBV15 and TRBJ2-7, with TRBD1 matching over 11 bases. The CDR3 extends over 18 amino acids. With 0 bases clipped from V and 4 bases from J, the junction kept 11 bases outside the gene matches. The V gene's germline CDR1 is LNHNV and CDR2 YYDKDF (reference sequence).